A single sample is the source of the 26 T cell receptor beta chains below, sequenced in a study of T cell clones after liver transplantation. TCRdb keeps only in-frame clones here, not all; method: immunoSEQ multiplex PCR. The sample shows some 13,000 clones, under 75% of them seen only once. The sample in question was CD8+ T cells from blood, obtained at the 22-month timepoint. These TCRs come from a human patient who received a liver transplant. These T cells may partly come from the graft donor.

This clone occurred a few times. Other nucleotide sequences from this sample produce the same CDR3. This rearrangement joins TRBV6-6 to TRBJ2-7; 10 bases are a match to TRBD1. Germline V gene data show CDR1 as MNHNY and CDR2 as SVGAGI (reference sequence). The ends lost 5 bases at V and 3 bases at J; junction bases unmatched: 4. The CDR3 extends over 14 amino acids. CDR3 amino acids: CASSPGQGSYEQYF. The DNA for the CDR3 is TGTGCCAGCAGTCCGGGACAGGGGAGCTACGAGCAGTACTTC.

CDR3 sequence: CASSGRQGSSYEQYF. In DNA form, the CDR3 reads TGTGCCAGCAGCGGAAGGCAGGGGAGCTCCTACGAGCAGTACTTC. The rearrangement uses TRBV6-6 and TRBJ2-7, with D possibly being TRBD1 (6 bases). Looked up from germline, CDR1 is MNHNY and CDR2 is SVGAGI (reference sequence). There are 15 residues in the CDR3. Trimming took off 6 bases at V and 0 bases at J, with 15 bases between the two ends.

As to this clone: One junction end does not reproduce the germline sequence, and a read error may be involved. The chain's CDR3 is CASSLLGLGELFF. The CDR3 nucleotides read TGCGCCAGCAGCCTTCTAGGCCTCGGGGAGCTGTTTTTT. This sequence joins TRBV11-2 and TRBJ2-2, with unresolved D. Germline CDR1 reads SGHAT; CDR2 reads FQNNGV. This CDR3 comprises 13 residues.

V gene TRBV6-1 combines with J gene TRBJ1-5; D is ambiguous. The V gene lost 6 bases and the J gene lost 6 bases, with 9 bases spanning the gap. Germline V CDR1 and CDR2: MNHNS, SASEGT. The CDR3 contains 12 residues. In DNA form, the CDR3 reads TGTGCCAGCAGGTCGGGGAGTCAGCCCCAGCATTTT. Amino acid sequence: CASRSGSQPQHF.

The chain carries TRBV9 and TRBJ2-1, with D possibly being TRBD1 (6 bases). Trimming removed 3 bases from V and 8 bases from J, with 9 bases in between. Germline loops: CDR1 SGDLS, CDR2 YYNGEE. CDR3 size: 12 residues. CDR3 nucleotides: TGTGCCAGCAGCGCACAGGGCGATGAGCAGTTCTTC. Translation: CASSAQGDEQFF.

This rearrangement joins TRBV13 to TRBJ1-1; possible D gene TRBD1, 5 bases. Deletions cut 6 bases from V and 0 bases from J, with 14 bases between. Germline values: CDR1 PRHDT, CDR2 FYEKMQ (reference sequence). There are 15 residues in the CDR3. CDR3 DNA: TGTGCCAGCAGGACCCGGGGGGGTATGAACACTGAAGCTTTCTTT. Translation: CASRTRGGMNTEAFF.

V gene TRBV19 combines with J gene TRBJ2-1; TRBD2 agrees at 7 bases. Germline loops: CDR1 LNHDA, CDR2 SQIVND (reference sequence). CDR3 length: 12 residues. Trimming cost V 6 bases and J 9 bases; bases outside gene matches: 5. The CDR3 sequence: CASRGLPVEQFF. In DNA form, the CDR3 reads TGTGCCAGTAGGGGACTACCCGTTGAGCAGTTCTTC.

The chain joins TRBV5-6 to TRBJ2-7; TRBD1 matches at 7 bases. The CDR3 is made up of 12 amino acids. The V gene end was trimmed by 2 bases and the J gene end by 5 bases; junction bases not matched to a gene: 1. Germline-derived CDR1 and CDR2 are SGHDT and YYEEEE. The CDR3 DNA sequence: TGTGCCAGCAGCTTAGGGACAGACGAGCAGTACTTC. Protein: CASSLGTDEQYF. The whole variable domain, remainder taken from reference TRBV5-6 and TRBJ2-7, is DAGVTQSPTHLIKTRGQQVTLRCSPKSGHDTVSWYQQALGQGPQFIFQYYEEEERQRGNFPDRFSGHQFPNYSSELNVNALLLGDSALYLCASSLGTDEQYFGPGTRLTVT.

V usage is TRBV2 and J usage is TRBJ2-1; 9 positions agree with TRBD2. Germline V gene data show CDR1 as SNHLY and CDR2 as FYNNEI. Trimming cost V 4 bases and J 3 bases; bases outside gene matches: 1. This CDR3 is 14 amino acids long. CDR3 nucleotides: TGTGCCAGCAGTGGAGCGGGAGGCTACAATGAGCAGTTCTTC. This gives the protein CASSGAGGYNEQFF.

V usage is TRBV11-1 and J usage is TRBJ2-7; 7 bases agree with TRBD2. The V gene end was trimmed by 5 bases and the J gene end by 4 bases; junction bases not matched to a gene: 11. Germline loops: CDR1 SGHAT, CDR2 FQDESV (reference sequence). The CDR3 spans 15 residues. The CDR3 loop is CASSQSQIGGYEQYF. CDR3 nucleotides: TGTGCCAGCAGCCAGTCCCAGATCGGGGGGTACGAGCAGTACTTC.

On this clone: At one of its ends the junction is not consistent with the germline gene, which may arise from a read error. At the DNA level, this CDR3 is encoded by other sequences in the same sample as well. The chain joins TRBV9 to TRBJ2-2; possibly TRBD1 for D (5 bases). Germline-derived CDR1 and CDR2 are SGDLS and YYNGEE. The CDR3 spans 13 residues. CDR3 in DNA: TGTGCCACCAACGACAGATACACTGGGGAGCTGTTTTTT. Translating gives CATNDRYTGELFF.

This clone came up a few times. The chain is built from TRBV6-1 and TRBJ2-7; D is unresolved. This CDR3 spans 11 amino acids. The germline V gene encodes CDR1 MNHNS and CDR2 SASEGT. V shed 3 bases and J shed 6 bases, with 6 bases lying between them. CDR3 bases: TGTGCCAGCAGTGACTGGGGCGAGCAGTACTTC. It specifies CASSDWGEQYF.

The V gene is TRBV9, the J gene TRBJ2-2, with TRBD2 as a possible D gene (5 bases). Germline V gene data show CDR1 as SGDLS and CDR2 as YYNGEE. The CDR3 runs to 14 residues. V shed 4 bases and J shed 5 bases, with 12 bases lying between them. The CDR3 is CASSPSWGTGELFF. The CDR3 coding sequence is TGTGCCAGCAGCCCTAGCTGGGGTACCGGGGAGCTGTTTTTT.

The genes are TRBV10-3 and TRBJ2-1, with 13 bases that match TRBD2. V lost 6 bases and J lost 1; bases outside the gene matches: 6. The germline gives CDR1 ENHRY, CDR2 SYGVKD. The CDR3 contains 17 residues. CDR3 region: CAIRDGTSGKSYNEQFF. The CDR3 DNA sequence: TGTGCCATCAGAGACGGGACTAGCGGGAAGTCCTACAATGAGCAGTTCTTC.

This chain uses TRBV28 with TRBJ2-2; TRBD2 matches at 13 bases. CDR1 MDHEN and CDR2 SYDVKM come from the germline V gene. This CDR3 spans 20 amino acids. J gave up 6 bases and V 7 bases, and 20 bases lay outside the gene matches. CDR3 protein: CASTQVVLAGGKGSPGELFF. Written as DNA, the CDR3 is TGTGCCAGCACCCAAGTCGTACTAGCGGGAGGGAAAGGCTCTCCCGGGGAGCTGTTTTTT.

The gene calls are TRBV9 and TRBJ1-2; the match to TRBD1 covers 7 bases. Germline V gene data show CDR1 as SGDLS and CDR2 as YYNGEE. J gave up 4 bases and V 0 bases, and 6 bases lay outside the gene matches. The CDR3 extends over 15 amino acids. The CDR3 nucleotides are TGTGCCAGCAGCGTAGAGGGGGCGCCGGGCTATGGCTACACCTTC. Translated, it gives CASSVEGAPGYGYTF.

The gene calls are TRBV6-1 and TRBJ2-7; 7 bases match TRBD2. This CDR3 comprises 14 residues. V lost 6 bases, J lost 4 bases, and 9 bases stayed unmatched. Germline CDR1 reads MNHNS; CDR2 reads SASEGT. CDR3 amino acids: CASSTFWGGYEQYF. CDR3 nucleotides: TGTGCCAGCAGCACTTTCTGGGGGGGGTACGAGCAGTACTTC.

This chain links TRBV5-4 with TRBJ2-7; D uncertain. This CDR3 contains 15 residues. V was cut by 4 bases and J by 2 bases, with 16 bases left in between. Germline lookup yields CDR1 SGHNT and CDR2 YYREEE (reference sequence). CDR3 residues: CASSHERGKTYEQYF. The CDR3 DNA follows: TGTGCCAGCAGCCATGAGAGAGGAAAGACCTACGAGCAGTACTTC.

This rearrangement joins TRBV7-2 to TRBJ1-5; D is perhaps TRBD1 (5 bases). Germline lookup yields CDR1 SGHTA and CDR2 FQGNSA. V was cut by 1 base and J by 3 bases, with 13 bases left in between. The CDR3 has 16 residues. The CDR3 spells CASSLDRKAPNQPQHF. In DNA, the CDR3 is TGTGCCAGCAGCTTAGACAGGAAGGCCCCCAATCAGCCCCAGCATTTT.

This chain uses TRBV5-8 with TRBJ1-3; D remains ambiguous. The germline V gene encodes CDR1 SGHTS and CDR2 YDEGEE. V lost 5 bases to trimming and J lost 0 bases, with 15 bases between them. The CDR3 runs to 16 residues. The CDR3 DNA sequence: TGTGCCAGCAGATCACCTTACAGACTCTCTGGAAACACCATATATTTT. Translation gives CASRSPYRLSGNTIYF.

A few counts support this clone. The J gene is TRBJ2-7, the V gene TRBV11-1, with a tentative D call TRBD2 (6 bases). The CDR3 is 14 residues long. Trimming shortened V by 3 bases and J by 4 bases, and 13 bases separated the two germline ends. The V gene's germline CDR1 is SGHAT and CDR2 FQDESV (reference sequence). In DNA form, the CDR3 reads TGTGCCAGCAGCTTTTCGGGGGTCGGTTACGAGCAGTACTTC. This encodes CASSFSGVGYEQYF. Full variable domain (remainder filled in from reference TRBV11-1 and TRBJ2-7): EAEVAQSPRYKITEKSQAVAFWCDPISGHATLYWYRQILGQGPELLVQFQDESVVDDSQLPKDRFSAERLKGVDSTLKIQPAELGDSAMYLCASSFSGVGYEQYFGPGTRLTVT.

This chain uses TRBV6-5 with TRBJ2-5; D may correspond to TRBD1 or TRBD2 (6 bases each). Germline V gene data show CDR1 as MNHEY and CDR2 as SVGAGI. CDR3 length: 13 amino acids. Trimming left V 2 bases short and J 7 bases short, with 11 bases between. The CDR3 coding sequence is TGTGCCAGCAGTTACGAGGAGGGGGGGACCCAGTACTTC. Amino acids: CASSYEEGGTQYF.

This chain joins TRBV19 and TRBJ2-4; D is unresolved. Germline V gene lookup returns CDR1 LNHDA and CDR2 SQIVND (reference sequence). The V and J ends lost 0 bases and 8 bases respectively, with 14 bases between them. CDR3 size: 15 residues. CDR3 bases: TGTGCCAGTAGTATAGAGAGGACCCCCGAGGACATTCAGTACTTC. Translating gives CASSIERTPEDIQYF.

The count of this clone is one. For the CDR3, the DNA is TGTGCCAGCAGCCACCGGGCAACAGCCTACACCTTC. Translation: CASSHRATAYTF. The chain recombines TRBV11-2 with TRBJ1-2; D call uncertain. From germline, CDR1 is SGHAT and CDR2 FQNNGV. The CDR3 length is 12 residues. Trimming removed 5 bases from V and 10 bases from J, with 14 bases in between.

The CDR3 DNA is TGTGCCAGCAGCCGAGCGGGGGGCTTCGATCACACGCAGTATTTT. Protein product: CASSRAGGFDHTQYF. V gene TRBV7-3 combines with J gene TRBJ2-3; the match to TRBD2 covers 9 bases. The V segment lost 5 bases and the J segment 9 bases; nucleotides outside the gene matches: 12. The germline V gene has CDR1 SGHTA and CDR2 FQGTGA. This CDR3 has 15 amino acids.

The rearrangement links TRBV13 to TRBJ2-7, with 7 bases matching TRBD1. Germline loops: CDR1 PRHDT, CDR2 FYEKMQ (reference sequence). The CDR3 runs 13 residues. The junction had 7 bases not matched to a gene; V was cut back by 6 bases and J by 5 bases. CDR3 sequence reads: CASRSVGGDEQYF. As DNA, the CDR3 is TGTGCCAGCAGAAGCGTAGGGGGCGACGAGCAGTACTTC.